The 11 T cell receptor beta chains below come from one sample, sequenced in a study of blood T cell repertoires in COVID-19. Data came from immunoSEQ multiplex PCR; TCRdb stores just in-frame clones and leaves some out. Among around 360,000 clones, around 87% were seen once, and the ten largest hold roughly a tenth. Sequenced sample: peripheral blood. The receptor set was obtained from a woman aged 30 to 39 with COVID-19, enrolled during active disease.

The count of this clone is one. This chain connects TRBV4-1 to TRBJ2-7, with no clear D. The CDR3 runs 16 residues. Trimming took 1 base from V and 2 from J, leaving 15 bases between them. Germline CDR1 MGHRA, CDR2 YSYEKL. CDR3: CASSQAVSALTYEQYF. The CDR3 region has the DNA TGCGCCAGCAGCCAAGCGGTCTCAGCGTTGACCTACGAGCAGTACTTC.

V usage is TRBV6-5 and J usage is TRBJ1-5; D might be TRBD1 (6 bases). The V end lost 7 bases, the J end lost 2 bases, and 15 bases lay between the germline ends. The CDR3 totals 15 residues. Germline V gene lookup returns CDR1 MNHEY and CDR2 SVGAGI. In DNA, the CDR3 is TGTGCCAGCACTAGGGGGGGCGGGGGCAATCAGCCCCAGCATTTT. Translation gives CASTRGGGGNQPQHF.

The J gene is TRBJ2-3, the V gene TRBV20-1, with D perhaps matching TRBD2 (6 bases). The CDR3 spans 15 residues. In germline, CDR1 is DFQATT, CDR2 SNEGSKA (reference sequence). Trimming took off 3 bases at V and 3 bases at J, with 16 bases between the two ends. CDR3 region: CSASVWRRETDTQYF. The CDR3 region has the DNA TGCAGTGCTAGTGTATGGCGGCGGGAAACAGATACGCAGTATTTT.

Regarding this clone: The sample carries other DNA sequences with the same CDR3. The chain employs TRBV19 and TRBJ2-7; TRBD1 might be the D (6 bases). V gave up 5 bases and J gave up 2 bases, with 10 bases separating them. The CDR3 spans 13 residues. Germline V lookup: CDR1 LNHDA, CDR2 SQIVND (reference sequence). The CDR3 here is CASSRAGAYEQYF. DNA for the CDR3: TGTGCCAGTAGTCGGGCAGGGGCCTACGAGCAGTACTTC.

This chain joins TRBV25-1 and TRBJ2-6, with 8 nucleotides matching TRBD1. With V trimmed by 5 bases and J by 0 bases, 9 bases remained unmatched. Per the germline V gene, CDR1 is MGHDK and CDR2 is SYGVNS. The CDR3 loop spans 18 amino acids. CDR3 loop: CASSPHPGTGSGANVLTF. The DNA for the CDR3 is TGTGCCAGCAGTCCCCATCCCGGGACAGGCTCTGGGGCCAACGTCCTGACTTTC.

The genes are TRBV15 and TRBJ2-7; 7 bases align to TRBD1. The length of the CDR3 is 15 residues. The junction had 10 bases not matched to a gene; V was cut back by 3 bases and J by 5 bases. Germline V gives CDR1 LNHNV, CDR2 YYDKDF (reference sequence). The chain's CDR3 is CATSSGRGFSDEQYF. The CDR3 region has the DNA TGTGCCACCAGCAGCGGCAGGGGGTTCAGCGACGAGCAGTACTTC. The whole variable domain, filled in from reference TRBV15 and TRBJ2-7, reads DAMVIQNPRYQVTQFGKPVTLSCSQTLNHNVMYWYQQKSSQAPKLLFHYYDKDFNNEADTPDNFQSRRPNTSFCFLDIRSPGLGDTAMYLCATSSGRGFSDEQYFGPGTRLTVT.

On this clone itself: An end of the junction differs from the germline gene, which may be a read error. The V call is TRBV7-9, the J call TRBJ2-3; 7 bases map to TRBD2. Germline V lookup: CDR1 SEHNR, CDR2 FQNEAQ (reference sequence). This CDR3 is built from 18 residues. CDR3: CASSSRIAPGRESDTQYF. The DNA of the CDR3 is TGTGCCAGTAGCTCTAGAATCGCCCCTGGGCGGGAGTCAGATACGCAGTATTTT. The complete variable domain, with remaining parts taken from reference TRBV7-9 and TRBJ2-3, reads DTGVSQNPRHKITKRGQNVTFRCDPISEHNRLYWYRQTLGQGPEFLTYFQNEAQLEKSRLLSDRFSAERPKGSFSTLEIQRTEQGDSAMYLCASSSRIAPGRESDTQYFGPGTRLTVL.

This clone has a single count. This CDR3 is CASSLQGSNIQYF. CDR3 bases: TGCGCCAGCAGCTTGCAGGGGAGTAACATTCAGTACTTC. The chain links TRBV5-1 to TRBJ2-4; a possible D gene is TRBD1 (6 bases). In germline, CDR1 is SGHRS, CDR2 YFSETQ. The ends were cut back, 1 base at V and 7 bases at J, with 9 bases in the middle. This CDR3 has 13 residues.

This clone was counted a single time. The chain employs TRBV7-9 and TRBJ1-1, with 8 bases fitting TRBD1. With V trimmed by 4 bases and J by 5 bases, 6 bases remained unmatched. There are 14 residues in the CDR3. Germline loops: CDR1 SEHNR, CDR2 FQNEAQ (reference sequence). CDR3 protein: CASSSGGLRTEAFF. DNA for the CDR3: TGTGCCAGCAGCTCAGGGGGCCTACGGACTGAAGCTTTCTTT. Using reference TRBV7-9 and TRBJ1-1 for the parts outside the CDR3, the full variable domain is DTGVSQNPRHKITKRGQNVTFRCDPISEHNRLYWYRQTLGQGPEFLTYFQNEAQLEKSRLLSDRFSAERPKGSFSTLEIQRTEQGDSAMYLCASSSGGLRTEAFFGQGTRLTVV.

The gene calls are TRBV11-3 and TRBJ2-3; perhaps TRBD1 as D (6 bases). V was trimmed by 4 bases and J by 6 bases, leaving 11 bases between them. There are 13 residues in the CDR3. From germline, CDR1 is SGHNT and CDR2 YENEEA. CDR3 amino acids: CASSSSGEDTQYF. Written as DNA, the CDR3 is TGTGCCAGCAGCTCATCAGGGGAGGATACGCAGTATTTT.

This chain uses TRBV19 with TRBJ1-3; D not resolved. V was pared by 5 bases and J by 1 base, with 3 bases between. The CDR3 has 12 residues. The V gene's germline CDR1 is LNHDA and CDR2 SQIVND (reference sequence). The CDR3 protein is CASSHSGNTIYF. As DNA, the CDR3 is TGTGCCAGTAGTCATTCTGGAAACACCATATATTTT.